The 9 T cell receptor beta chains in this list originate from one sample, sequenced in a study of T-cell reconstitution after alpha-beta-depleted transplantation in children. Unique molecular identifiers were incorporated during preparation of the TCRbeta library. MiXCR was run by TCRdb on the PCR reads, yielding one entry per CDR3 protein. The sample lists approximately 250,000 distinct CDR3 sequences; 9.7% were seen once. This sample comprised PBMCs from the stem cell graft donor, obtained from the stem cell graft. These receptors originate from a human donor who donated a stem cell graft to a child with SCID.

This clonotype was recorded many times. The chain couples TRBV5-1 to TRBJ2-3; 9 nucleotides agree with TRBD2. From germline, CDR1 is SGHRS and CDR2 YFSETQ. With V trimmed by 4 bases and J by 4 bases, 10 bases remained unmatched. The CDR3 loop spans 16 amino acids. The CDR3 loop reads CASSDQRGGVADTQYF. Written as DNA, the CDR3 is TGCGCCAGCAGCGATCAACGCGGGGGGGTTGCAGATACGCAGTATTTT.

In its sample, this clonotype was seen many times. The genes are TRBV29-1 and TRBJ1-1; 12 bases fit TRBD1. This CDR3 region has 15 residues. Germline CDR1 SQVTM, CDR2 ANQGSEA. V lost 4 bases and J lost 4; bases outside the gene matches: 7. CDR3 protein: CSVVGDRGQTTEAFF. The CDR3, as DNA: TGCAGCGTTGTGGGGGACAGGGGGCAGACCACTGAAGCTTTCTTT.

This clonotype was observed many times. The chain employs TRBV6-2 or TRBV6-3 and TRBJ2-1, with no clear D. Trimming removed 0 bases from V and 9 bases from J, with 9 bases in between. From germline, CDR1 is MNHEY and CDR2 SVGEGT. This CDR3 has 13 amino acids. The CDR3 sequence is CASSYSVPLEQFF. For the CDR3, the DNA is TGTGCCAGCAGTTACTCGGTCCCCCTTGAGCAGTTCTTC.

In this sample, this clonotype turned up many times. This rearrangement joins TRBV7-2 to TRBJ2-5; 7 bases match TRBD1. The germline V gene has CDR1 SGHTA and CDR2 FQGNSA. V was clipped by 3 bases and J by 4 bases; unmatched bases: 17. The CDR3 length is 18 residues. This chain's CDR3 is CASSFLRGSGVLRETQYF. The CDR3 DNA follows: TGTGCCAGCAGCTTTCTCAGGGGGTCAGGAGTATTGAGAGAGACCCAGTACTTC.

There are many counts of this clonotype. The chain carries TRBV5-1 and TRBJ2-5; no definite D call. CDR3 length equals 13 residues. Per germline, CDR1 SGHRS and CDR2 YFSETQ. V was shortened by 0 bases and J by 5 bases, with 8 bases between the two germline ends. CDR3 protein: CASSLVSRETQYF. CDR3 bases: TGCGCCAGCAGCTTGGTTTCTAGGGAGACCCAGTACTTC.

The CDR3: CASSTGINYGYTF. The CDR3 nucleotides read TGCGCCAGCAGCACCGGGATCAACTATGGCTACACCTTC. The chain uses TRBV5-1 and TRBJ1-2; D not resolved. Deletions cut 4 bases from V and 2 bases from J, with 9 bases between. CDR1 and CDR2 from the germline V gene are SGHRS and YFSETQ. The CDR3 runs to 13 residues.

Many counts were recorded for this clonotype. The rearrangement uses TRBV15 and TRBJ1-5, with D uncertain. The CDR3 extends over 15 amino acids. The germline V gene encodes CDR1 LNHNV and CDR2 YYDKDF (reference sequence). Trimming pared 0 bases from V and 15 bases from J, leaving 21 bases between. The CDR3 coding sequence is TGTGCCACCAGCAGAGACACAAGCCAATCAGCCCCAGCGCATTTT. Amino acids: CATSRDTSQSAPAHF.

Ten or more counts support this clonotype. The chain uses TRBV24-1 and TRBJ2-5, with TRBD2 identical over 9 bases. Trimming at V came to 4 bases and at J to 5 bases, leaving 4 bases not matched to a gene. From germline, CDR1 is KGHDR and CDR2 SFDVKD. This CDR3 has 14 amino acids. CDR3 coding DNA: TGTGCCACCAGTGAAGGGACTAGCACGGAGACCCAGTACTTC. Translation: CATSEGTSTETQYF.

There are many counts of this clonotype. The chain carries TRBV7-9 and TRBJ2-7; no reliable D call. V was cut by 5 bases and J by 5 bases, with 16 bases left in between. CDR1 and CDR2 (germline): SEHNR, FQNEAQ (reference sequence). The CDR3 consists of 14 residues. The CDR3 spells CASSLGAYLDEQYF. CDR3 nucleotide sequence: TGTGCCAGCAGCCTCGGAGCATATCTAGACGAGCAGTACTTC.